This passage covers 26 T cell receptor beta chains from one sample sequenced in a study of cytomegalovirus exposure and HLA in healthy donors (dated by TCRdb to 2016 to 2017). Receptor libraries were prepared by the immunoSEQ multiplex PCR assay. TCRdb took over this immuneACCESS table, retaining in-frame rearrangements with V and J assigned. Such tables are incomplete; in checked studies, under half of the missing clones stem from an unresolved V gene, and the remainder is unexplained. For this sample the table gives over 110,000 clones, of which approximately 86% were detected only once. 7.5% to 9% of the sample is in the top ten clones. The sequenced sample consisted of PBMCs. These receptors all stem from a man younger than 35 in good health and CMV-seropositive.

The chain uses TRBV10-2 and TRBJ2-7; 13 bases align to TRBD2. V gave up 3 bases and J gave up 2 bases; unmatched junction bases: 7. Germline V lookup: CDR1 WSHSY, CDR2 SAAADI. This CDR3 is built from 17 residues. CDR3 sequence (DNA): TGCGCCAGCAGTGACCCGCTGGGACTAGCGGGGCCCTACGAGCAGTACTTC. This sequence encodes CASSDPLGLAGPYEQYF.

The V and J genes are TRBV6-5 and TRBJ1-1; 9 bases align to TRBD1. J lost 5 bases, V lost 4 bases, and 5 bases had no gene match. The CDR3 sequence is 14 residues long. Germline assignment: CDR1 MNHEY and CDR2 SVGAGI. CDR3 coding DNA: TGTGCCAGCAGTTGCGACAGGGGGTCGACTGAAGCTTTCTTT. Translation: CASSCDRGSTEAFF.

This chain connects TRBV4-2 to TRBJ1-2; 9 bases are shared with TRBD1. Germline CDR1 and CDR2: LGHNA and YNFKEQ. Losses at the gene ends were 3 bases for V and 14 bases for J; bases not matched to a gene: 13. The CDR3 is made up of 14 amino acids. The CDR3 DNA sequence: TGTGCCAGCAGCCATGCCCCGGGACAGGGTTTGAGGACCTTC. This codes for CASSHAPGQGLRTF.

In this sample, this clone turned up a few times. V is TRBV28 and J is TRBJ1-5, with TRBD1 matching 9 bases. The CDR3 extends over 17 amino acids. The junction had 12 bases not matched to a gene; V was cut back by 6 bases and J by 3 bases. CDR1 MDHEN and CDR2 SYDVKM come from the germline V gene. CDR3 sequence reads: CASRFLRRQGDNQPQHF. CDR3 sequence (DNA): TGTGCCAGCAGGTTCCTCCGGCGACAGGGGGACAATCAGCCCCAGCATTTT.

This clone was seen a single time. The V gene is TRBV6-1, the J gene TRBJ2-2; D possibly corresponds to TRBD2 (6 bases). Per the germline V gene, CDR1 is MNHNS and CDR2 is SASEGT. Trimming took 3 bases from V and 7 from J, leaving 6 bases between them. There are 12 residues in the CDR3. CDR3 loop: CASSEGGGELFF. The CDR3 coding sequence is TGTGCCAGCAGTGAGGGGGGCGGGGAGCTGTTTTTT.

This clone is a singleton in its sample. The J gene is TRBJ2-1, the V gene TRBV7-2; 7 bases agree with TRBD1. V was clipped by 5 bases and J by 15 bases; unmatched bases: 13. The CDR3 covers 13 residues. The germline CDR1 and CDR2 sequences are SGHTA and FQGNSA. The CDR3 spells CASSLLLTGSAFF. The CDR3 DNA reads TGTGCCAGCAGCCTACTCCTGACAGGGTCGGCGTTCTTC.

This chain joins TRBV7-9 and TRBJ1-2; possibly TRBD1 for D (5 bases). CDR3 length: 15 residues. V lost 5 bases and J lost 8, with 21 bases in between. Germline values: CDR1 SEHNR, CDR2 FQNEAQ (reference sequence). The CDR3 loop reads CASSRGPDSQEGYTF. The CDR3, as DNA: TGTGCCAGCAGCCGCGGACCCGACAGCCAGGAGGGCTACACCTTC.

The chain uses TRBV5-4 and TRBJ2-5; TRBD1 agrees at 8 bases. The CDR3 sequence is 14 residues long. Germline lookup yields CDR1 SGHNT and CDR2 YYREEE (reference sequence). After removal of 2 bases from V and 4 bases from J, the junction contained 4 bases not matched to a gene. CDR3 nucleotide sequence: TGTGCCAGCAGCTTTGCGGACAGGGCAGAGACCCAGTACTTC. Protein sequence: CASSFADRAETQYF.

J is TRBJ2-5 and V is TRBV30, with D possibly being TRBD2 (6 bases). This CDR3 has 13 residues. Germline V lookup: CDR1 GTSNPN, CDR2 SVGIG (reference sequence). The ends were cut back, 0 bases at V and 10 bases at J, with 15 bases in the middle. The CDR3 DNA follows: TGTGCCTGGAGTGTACAATTCGGGGGACGCCAGTACTTC. Translated, it gives CAWSVQFGGRQYF.

The chain couples TRBV10-2 to TRBJ1-5; weak D call: TRBD1 (5 bases). The V end was cut by 4 bases, the J end by 3 bases, with 16 bases between. In germline, CDR1 is WSHSY, CDR2 SAAADI. This CDR3 has 16 amino acids. Here the CDR3 DNA reads TGCGCCAGCAGTGGGTTTGTGACAGAATTCAATCAGCCCCAGCATTTT. Translation: CASSGFVTEFNQPQHF.

The chain uses TRBV28 and TRBJ2-3; the match to TRBD2 covers 7 bases. CDR1 and CDR2 (germline): MDHEN, SYDVKM. V dropped 3 bases and J dropped 2; count of bases not matched to a gene: 5. This CDR3 region has 15 residues. The CDR3 loop is CASSFGGVNTDTQYF. As DNA, the CDR3 is TGTGCCAGCAGTTTTGGGGGGGTAAACACAGATACGCAGTATTTT.

The chain links TRBV6-6 to TRBJ1-5, with D perhaps matching TRBD1 (6 bases). Germline values: CDR1 MNHNY, CDR2 SVGAGI (reference sequence). Deletions cut 4 bases from V and 3 bases from J, with 13 bases between. This CDR3 spans 15 amino acids. CDR3 sequence: CASSWSSGVNQPQHF. The CDR3 DNA follows: TGTGCCAGCAGTTGGTCGTCAGGGGTCAATCAGCCCCAGCATTTT.

This clone occurred once. The gene calls are TRBV6-1 and TRBJ1-4; a possible D gene is TRBD1 (5 bases). The V end lost 3 bases, the J end lost 5 bases, and 13 bases lay between the germline ends. Germline V gene lookup returns CDR1 MNHNS and CDR2 SASEGT. CDR3 length: 15 residues. CDR3 sequence: CASSEFTGPNEKLFF. The DNA for the CDR3 is TGTGCCAGCAGTGAGTTCACAGGACCCAATGAAAAACTGTTTTTT.

The chain carries TRBV10-3 and TRBJ2-1, with TRBD2 as a possible D gene (5 bases). The CDR3 sequence is 13 residues long. CDR1 is ENHRY and CDR2 is SYGVKD in the germline V gene. V shed 10 bases and J shed 9 bases, with 19 bases lying between them. CDR3 residues: CANSVRAEGEQFF. The CDR3 DNA reads as TGTGCCAACTCCGTGAGGGCAGAGGGTGAGCAGTTCTTC.

The chain is built from TRBV9 and TRBJ1-2; 7 nucleotides align to TRBD1. The V segment lost 4 bases and the J segment 8 bases; nucleotides outside the gene matches: 8. Germline V CDR1 and CDR2: SGDLS, YYNGEE. This CDR3 comprises 13 residues. The CDR3 bases are TGTGCCAGCAGCACCCCGACAGGGTCGGGCTACACCTTC. Its protein product is CASSTPTGSGYTF.

The gene calls are TRBV30 and TRBJ1-1, with 7 nucleotides matching TRBD1. The CDR3 covers 14 residues. V dropped 0 bases and J dropped 5; count of bases not matched to a gene: 6. CDR1 and CDR2 from the germline V gene are GTSNPN and SVGIG (reference sequence). CDR3 bases: TGTGCCTGGAGTGTTGGGTACAGGGGAACTGAAGCTTTCTTT. The encoded protein is CAWSVGYRGTEAFF.

The CDR3 reads CASRGQDGWNTEAFF. As DNA, the CDR3 is TGTGCCAGCAGGGGCCAGGATGGGTGGAACACTGAAGCTTTCTTT. This chain joins TRBV6-6 and TRBJ1-1; D call uncertain. Trimming cost V 6 bases and J 1 base, with 15 bases left between them. The germline gives CDR1 MNHNY, CDR2 SVGAGI (reference sequence). CDR3 length equals 15 residues.

The genes are TRBV14 and TRBJ1-1; D ambiguous. CDR3 size: 13 residues. The germline CDR1 and CDR2 sequences are SGHDN and FVKESK. V was pared by 2 bases and J by 5 bases, with 9 bases between. CDR3 sequence reads: CASSQKEGTEAFF. CDR3 coding DNA: TGTGCCAGCAGCCAAAAGGAGGGAACTGAAGCTTTCTTT.

The genes are TRBV11-2 and TRBJ1-2, with 9 bases that match TRBD1. This CDR3 region has 15 residues. Per the germline V gene, CDR1 is SGHAT and CDR2 is FQNNGV. V was clipped by 5 bases and J by 5 bases; unmatched bases: 9. As DNA, the CDR3 is TGTGCCAGCAGCCCCTGGGACAGGGTTAGGTATGGCTACACCTTC. It specifies CASSPWDRVRYGYTF.

Here the CDR3 reads CASSLGQLNEQFF. In DNA, the CDR3 is TGTGCCAGCAGCCTGGGACAGCTTAATGAGCAGTTCTTC. The V and J genes are TRBV2 and TRBJ2-1; 7 bases fit TRBD1. This CDR3 comprises 13 residues. With 6 bases clipped from V and 7 bases from J, the junction kept 6 bases outside the gene matches. Per germline, CDR1 SNHLY and CDR2 FYNNEI.

V gene TRBV7-6 combines with J gene TRBJ1-3; D remains ambiguous. V lost 6 bases, J lost 0 bases, and 12 bases lay in between. Germline assignment: CDR1 SGHVS and CDR2 FNYEAQ. The CDR3 contains 15 residues. CDR3 DNA sequence: TGTGCCAGCAGTCAACAGCCCAGCTCTGGAAACACCATATATTTT. It is translated as CASSQQPSSGNTIYF.

The chain's CDR3 is CASSPGQGSYEQYF. The CDR3 bases are TGCGCCAGCAGCCCCGGACAGGGCTCCTACGAGCAGTACTTC. This chain joins TRBV5-1 and TRBJ2-7, with 8 bases that match TRBD1. Germline V gene sequence: CDR1 SGHRS, CDR2 YFSETQ. The J segment lost 0 bases and the V segment lost 4 bases, leaving 3 bases of the junction unmatched. The CDR3 is made up of 14 amino acids.

The chain recombines TRBV5-1 with TRBJ1-6, with TRBD1 matching over 9 bases. The CDR3 covers 16 residues. V lost 0 bases and J lost 6; bases outside the gene matches: 4. Germline CDR1 SGHRS, CDR2 YFSETQ. The CDR3: CASSLEADRGNSPLHF. In DNA, the CDR3 is TGCGCCAGCAGCTTGGAGGCGGACAGGGGTAATTCACCCCTCCACTTT.

This chain joins TRBV2 and TRBJ2-2, with D possibly TRBD1 on 5 matching bases. Germline values: CDR1 SNHLY, CDR2 FYNNEI. The CDR3 has 15 residues. Trimming stripped 5 bases from V and 4 bases from J, with 14 bases between. In DNA, the CDR3 is TGTGCCAGCAGTAACCGACAGATCATCACCGGGGAGCTGTTTTTT. This codes for CASSNRQIITGELFF.

The V call is TRBV5-1, the J call TRBJ1-2, with TRBD1 matching over 7 bases. J gave up 4 bases and V 4 bases, and 10 bases lay outside the gene matches. Germline values: CDR1 SGHRS, CDR2 YFSETQ. CDR3 size: 15 residues. The CDR3 region is CASSLQTGDPYGYTF. DNA of the CDR3: TGCGCCAGCAGCCTACAAACAGGGGACCCCTATGGCTACACCTTC.

The chain combines TRBV5-1 with TRBJ2-7, with D possibly TRBD1 on 5 matching bases. The V gene lost 4 bases and the J gene lost 5 bases, with 16 bases spanning the gap. Germline-derived CDR1 and CDR2 are SGHRS and YFSETQ. This CDR3 has 14 amino acids. The CDR3 region has the DNA TGCGCCAGCAGCGATCAGGGTCAATTCCACGAGCAGTACTTC. Its translation is CASSDQGQFHEQYF.